These T cell receptor beta chains were read from a single sample in a study of control samples from healthy donors and cancer patients. Generated by immunoSEQ multiplex PCR, the TCRdb table keeps only in-frame clones and is missing some. This sample carries about 190,000 clones, about nine tenths of them seen once, and the ten largest clones take 1.8%. Specimen: blood. Receptors originate from a man younger than 45 in good health. CDR3s include the opening cysteine and the closing phenylalanine or tryptophan. The order of the fields is clone size, D gene, V gene, J gene, CDR3 protein, CDR3 DNA. A D gene is named only where the DNA matches it firmly. Rows may omit the clone size; those that give it use once, few, many or a size class.

clone_size: NA
d_call: NA
v_call: TRBV19
j_call: TRBJ2-4
cdr3_aa: CASSPGLAKNIQYF
cdr3_nt: TGTGCCAGTAGCCCAGGCTTAGCCAAAAACATTCAGTACTTC

clone_size: NA
d_call: NA
v_call: TRBV5-5
j_call: TRBJ1-4
cdr3_aa: CASSLARGGELNEKLFF
cdr3_nt: TGTGCCAGCAGCTTGGCAAGGGGGGGCGAACTAAATGAAAAACTGTTTTTT

clone_size: NA
d_call: TRBD1
v_call: TRBV28
j_call: TRBJ2-7
cdr3_aa: CASSPPPGGTGKTYEQYF
cdr3_nt: TGTGCCAGCAGTCCTCCTCCTGGGGGGACAGGGAAAACCTACGAGCAGTACTTC

clone_size: NA
d_call: NA
v_call: TRBV6-5
j_call: TRBJ2-7
cdr3_aa: CASSLPAVYEQYF
cdr3_nt: TGTGCCAGCAGCCTGCCAGCGGTTTACGAGCAGTACTTC

clone_size: NA
d_call: NA
v_call: TRBV6-4
j_call: TRBJ2-3
cdr3_aa: CASSHGGVTDTQYF
cdr3_nt: TGTGCCAGCAGCCATGGGGGCGTTACAGATACGCAGTATTTT

clone_size: NA
d_call: NA
v_call: TRBV6-1
j_call: TRBJ1-3
cdr3_aa: CASSEARNSGNTIYF
cdr3_nt: TGTGCCAGCAGTGAAGCCAGGAACTCTGGAAACACCATATATTTT

clone_size: NA
d_call: TRBD1
v_call: TRBV6-5
j_call: TRBJ1-4
cdr3_aa: CASSPTGGRNEKLFF
cdr3_nt: TGTGCCAGCAGTCCGACAGGGGGTCGTAATGAAAAACTGTTTTTT

clone_size: NA
d_call: NA
v_call: TRBV4-2
j_call: TRBJ1-4
cdr3_aa: CASSRRTDQNEKLFF
cdr3_nt: TGTGCCAGCAGCCGAAGGACAGACCAAAATGAAAAACTGTTTTTT

clone_size: NA
d_call: TRBD1
v_call: TRBV2
j_call: TRBJ1-2
cdr3_aa: CASSALGQGDGYTF
cdr3_nt: TGTGCCAGCAGTGCCCTAGGACAGGGAGATGGCTACACCTTC

clone_size: NA
d_call: NA
v_call: TRBV29-1
j_call: TRBJ1-6
cdr3_aa: CSVLQGPNSPLHF
cdr3_nt: TGCAGCGTCTTACAGGGCCCTAATTCACCCCTCCACTTT

clone_size: NA
d_call: TRBD2
v_call: TRBV6-4
j_call: TRBJ2-7
cdr3_aa: CARAFRAGGIRDYEQYF
cdr3_nt: TGTGCCAGGGCTTTTCGAGCGGGGGGGATCCGAGACTACGAGCAGTACTTC

clone_size: NA
d_call: TRBD1
v_call: TRBV4-2
j_call: TRBJ2-2
cdr3_aa: CASSQDGQGDGELFF
cdr3_nt: TGTGCCAGCAGCCAAGACGGGCAGGGGGACGGGGAGCTGTTTTTT

clone_size: NA
d_call: TRBD1
v_call: TRBV19
j_call: TRBJ1-5
cdr3_aa: CASTDRGFLQPQHF
cdr3_nt: TGTGCCAGCACCGACAGGGGCTTCCTTCAGCCCCAGCATTTT

clone_size: few
d_call: NA
v_call: TRBV10-3
j_call: TRBJ1-2
cdr3_aa: CAISAGSPNYGYTF
cdr3_nt: TGTGCCATCAGTGCTGGATCTCCTAACTATGGCTACACCTTC

clone_size: NA
d_call: NA
v_call: TRBV20-1
j_call: TRBJ1-5
cdr3_aa: CSASMAGVQPQHF
cdr3_nt: TGCAGTGCTAGTATGGCAGGGGTACAGCCCCAGCATTTT

clone_size: NA
d_call: TRBD1
v_call: TRBV10-2
j_call: TRBJ1-4
cdr3_aa: CASSGTGAFNEKLFF
cdr3_nt: TGCGCCAGCAGTGGGACAGGGGCCTTTAATGAAAAACTGTTTTTT

clone_size: NA
d_call: TRBD2
v_call: TRBV7-9
j_call: TRBJ2-1
cdr3_aa: CASSPSGGPYNEQFF
cdr3_nt: TGTGCCAGCAGCCCTAGCGGGGGACCCTACAATGAGCAGTTCTTC

clone_size: NA
d_call: NA
v_call: TRBV30
j_call: TRBJ2-2
cdr3_aa: CAAGGPLASGELFF
cdr3_nt: TGTGCCGCAGGGGGTCCACTAGCTTCCGGGGAGCTGTTTTTT

clone_size: NA
d_call: NA
v_call: TRBV16
j_call: TRBJ1-4
cdr3_aa: CASSHPRTGEKLFF
cdr3_nt: TGTGCCAGCAGCCACCCTCGTACGGGGGAAAAACTGTTTTTT

clone_size: NA
d_call: NA
v_call: TRBV28
j_call: TRBJ2-7
cdr3_aa: CASSPVWWGVYEQYF
cdr3_nt: TGTGCCAGCAGTCCAGTGTGGTGGGGGGTCTACGAGCAGTACTTC

clone_size: NA
d_call: NA
v_call: TRBV3-1/TRBV3-2
j_call: TRBJ2-1
cdr3_aa: CASSPLGSYNEQFF
cdr3_nt: TGTGCCAGCAGCCCTCTTGGGTCCTACAATGAGCAGTTCTTC

clone_size: NA
d_call: NA
v_call: TRBV27
j_call: TRBJ1-5
cdr3_aa: CASRLIFGGGNSNQPQHF
cdr3_nt: TGTGCCAGCAGACTCATTTTTGGCGGGGGCAATAGCAATCAGCCCCAGCATTTT

clone_size: NA
d_call: NA
v_call: TRBV29-1
j_call: TRBJ1-1
cdr3_aa: CSAARATNTEAFF
cdr3_nt: TGCAGCGCCGCCAGGGCGACGAACACTGAAGCTTTCTTT

clone_size: NA
d_call: TRBD2
v_call: TRBV7-9
j_call: TRBJ2-7
cdr3_aa: CASRLALYEQYF
cdr3_nt: TGTGCCAGCCGACTAGCCCTCTACGAGCAGTACTTC

clone_size: NA
d_call: TRBD1
v_call: TRBV6-5
j_call: TRBJ1-1
cdr3_aa: CASSFEPGQLTEAFF
cdr3_nt: TGTGCCAGCAGTTTCGAACCGGGACAGCTCACTGAAGCTTTCTTT

clone_size: NA
d_call: TRBD1
v_call: TRBV5-1
j_call: TRBJ1-6
cdr3_aa: CASSYDRGQATSSYNSPLHF
cdr3_nt: TGCGCCAGCAGCTACGACCGGGGACAGGCGACCAGCTCCTATAATTCACCCCTCCACTTT

clone_size: NA
d_call: NA
v_call: TRBV5-6
j_call: TRBJ1-2
cdr3_aa: CASSFPALYGYTF
cdr3_nt: TGTGCCAGCAGCTTTCCAGCTCTCTATGGCTACACCTTC

clone_size: NA
d_call: NA
v_call: TRBV7-9
j_call: TRBJ1-4
cdr3_aa: CASSLRGALEKLFF
cdr3_nt: TGTGCCAGCAGCTTACGGGGGGCCCTTGAAAAACTGTTTTTT

clone_size: once
d_call: TRBD1
v_call: TRBV6-4
j_call: TRBJ1-5
cdr3_aa: CASRTGAHQPQHF
cdr3_nt: TGTGCCAGCAGAACAGGGGCCCATCAGCCCCAGCATTTT

clone_size: NA
d_call: NA
v_call: TRBV10-2
j_call: TRBJ2-7
cdr3_aa: CASSESTHEQYF
cdr3_nt: TGCGCCAGCAGTGAGTCGACTCACGAGCAGTACTTC

clone_size: NA
d_call: NA
v_call: TRBV29-1
j_call: TRBJ2-7
cdr3_aa: CSVTSSYEQYF
cdr3_nt: TGCAGCGTAACGAGCTCCTACGAGCAGTACTTC

clone_size: NA
d_call: NA
v_call: TRBV19
j_call: TRBJ2-2
cdr3_aa: CASSPILERTGELFF
cdr3_nt: TGTGCCAGTAGTCCCATCCTAGAGAGGACCGGGGAGCTGTTTTTT

clone_size: once
d_call: NA
v_call: TRBV6-5
j_call: TRBJ2-1
cdr3_aa: CASSPDGKSYNEQFF
cdr3_nt: TGTGCCAGCAGTCCCGACGGGAAATCCTACAATGAGCAGTTCTTC

clone_size: NA
d_call: NA
v_call: TRBV14
j_call: TRBJ2-7
cdr3_aa: CASSQPGPRSYEQYF
cdr3_nt: TGTGCCAGCAGCCAACCAGGACCCCGATCCTACGAGCAGTACTTC

clone_size: NA
d_call: NA
v_call: TRBV5-8
j_call: TRBJ2-4
cdr3_aa: CASSLEGGTPLNIQYF
cdr3_nt: TGTGCCAGCAGCTTGGAGGGGGGGACCCCGTTAAACATTCAGTACTTC

clone_size: NA
d_call: NA
v_call: TRBV19
j_call: TRBJ2-4
cdr3_aa: CASSPAPQGWEDIQYF
cdr3_nt: TGTGCCAGTAGTCCCGCCCCACAGGGTTGGGAGGACATTCAGTACTTC

clone_size: NA
d_call: NA
v_call: TRBV15
j_call: TRBJ2-7
cdr3_aa: CATSRDGQVGLVDEQYF
cdr3_nt: TGTGCCACCAGCAGAGACGGGCAGGTGGGATTAGTCGACGAGCAGTACTTC

clone_size: NA
d_call: NA
v_call: TRBV18
j_call: TRBJ2-1
cdr3_aa: CASSPPSVNEQFF
cdr3_nt: TGTGCCAGCTCACCACCTAGCGTGAATGAGCAGTTCTTC

clone_size: once
d_call: TRBD1
v_call: TRBV10-3
j_call: TRBJ1-1
cdr3_aa: CAISLGQGNTEAFF
cdr3_nt: TGTGCCATCAGCCTGGGACAGGGGAACACTGAAGCTTTCTTT

clone_size: NA
d_call: NA
v_call: TRBV28
j_call: TRBJ1-5
cdr3_aa: CASVTGGSTEPQHF
cdr3_nt: TGTGCCAGCGTAACGGGGGGGAGCACTGAGCCCCAGCATTTT

clone_size: few
d_call: NA
v_call: TRBV5-8
j_call: TRBJ1-1
cdr3_aa: CASSLVVGSGTEAFF
cdr3_nt: TGTGCCAGCAGCTTGGTTGTAGGTTCGGGCACTGAAGCTTTCTTT

clone_size: NA
d_call: NA
v_call: TRBV6-6
j_call: TRBJ1-2
cdr3_aa: CASSAWDNYGYTF
cdr3_nt: TGTGCCAGCAGTGCGTGGGATAACTATGGCTACACCTTC

clone_size: NA
d_call: NA
v_call: TRBV2
j_call: TRBJ2-2
cdr3_aa: CASILGPNTGELFF
cdr3_nt: TGTGCCAGTATCCTCGGTCCCAACACCGGGGAGCTGTTTTTT

clone_size: NA
d_call: NA
v_call: TRBV2
j_call: TRBJ1-6
cdr3_aa: CASSQTGNSPLHF
cdr3_nt: TGTGCCAGCAGTCAGACTGGAAATTCACCCCTCCACTTT

clone_size: NA
d_call: NA
v_call: TRBV11-2
j_call: TRBJ2-7
cdr3_aa: CASSPGLRYEQYF
cdr3_nt: TGTGCCAGCAGCCCGGGACTGAGGTACGAGCAGTACTTC

clone_size: NA
d_call: NA
v_call: TRBV11-2
j_call: TRBJ2-3
cdr3_aa: CASSLVWRGTDTQYF
cdr3_nt: TGTGCCAGCAGCTTAGTATGGCGGGGCACAGATACGCAGTATTTT

clone_size: NA
d_call: NA
v_call: TRBV3-1/TRBV3-2
j_call: TRBJ1-3
cdr3_aa: CASSQDWVAGNTIYF
cdr3_nt: TGTGCCAGCAGCCAAGATTGGGTGGCTGGAAACACCATATATTTT

clone_size: NA
d_call: TRBD1
v_call: TRBV10-1
j_call: TRBJ2-1
cdr3_aa: CASSELQGPYNEQFF
cdr3_nt: TGCGCCAGCAGTGAGTTACAGGGGCCCTACAATGAGCAGTTCTTC

clone_size: NA
d_call: NA
v_call: TRBV2
j_call: TRBJ1-6
cdr3_aa: CAFMEMPWSSYNSPLHF
cdr3_nt: TGTGCCTTTATGGAGATGCCCTGGAGCTCCTATAATTCACCCCTCCACTTT

clone_size: NA
d_call: NA
v_call: TRBV7-3
j_call: TRBJ1-5
cdr3_aa: CASSLTLGQPQHF
cdr3_nt: TGTGCCAGCAGCTTGACCTTGGGTCAGCCCCAGCATTTT